Each of the 8 T cell receptor beta chains below was sequenced from the same sample in a study of Graves' ophthalmopathy and Graves' hyperthyroidism. The authors amplified TCR beta CDR3 regions, and they did so from RNA transcripts for repertoire sequencing. RT-PCR in the first round used HTBI primers; a second-round multiplex PCR followed. MiXCR, run by TCRdb on the multiplex PCR reads, gives a single entry per CDR3 protein. The sample shows around 400,000 distinct CDR3 sequences, 15% to 20% of them seen only once. Sample: peripheral blood. The origin of the receptors is a young woman with Graves' ophthalmopathy.

This clonotype was picked up many times. The V gene is TRBV12-3 or TRBV12-4, the J gene TRBJ1-5; weak D call: TRBD1 (6 bases). V was cut by 5 bases and J by 0 bases, with 11 bases left in between. This CDR3 has 15 residues. The CDR3 DNA follows: TGTGCCAGCAGTGTCGGAGGGGGTAGCAATCAGCCCCAGCATTTT. Protein product: CASSVGGGSNQPQHF.

The table lists this clonotype with many counts. The J gene is TRBJ2-4, the V gene TRBV28, with D possibly being TRBD1 or TRBD2 (5 bases each). With 4 bases removed from V and 3 bases from J, the gap between germline ends came to 19 bases. CDR1 and CDR2 (germline): MDHEN, SYDVKM. This CDR3 is 17 amino acids long. The CDR3 nucleotides are TGTGCCAGCAGTTCATCCGGGGCCCTGGTTGGCAAAAACATTCAGTACTTC. As protein: CASSSSGALVGKNIQYF.

The chain joins TRBV12-3 or TRBV12-4 to TRBJ1-1; D might be TRBD1 (6 bases). Trimming cost V 6 bases and J 7 bases, with 18 bases left between them. The CDR3 is 14 residues long. Written as DNA, the CDR3 is TGTGCCAGCAGATACGGTGGGGGGCGAGGTGAAGCTTTCTTT. Translating gives CASRYGGGRGEAFF.

This clonotype occurred many times. The CDR3 is CATGRQGTPLHF. In DNA, the CDR3 is TGTGCCACAGGACGACAGGGGACACCCCTCCACTTT. This chain links TRBV27 with TRBJ1-6; TRBD1 matches at 8 bases. The CDR3 consists of 12 residues. Germline V gene sequence: CDR1 MNHEY, CDR2 SMNVEV (reference sequence). The V and J ends lost 10 bases and 11 bases, in that order; junction bases with no gene match: 7.

The rearrangement uses TRBV7-2 and TRBJ1-2, with D tentatively TRBD1 (5 bases). V was trimmed by 3 bases and J by 8 bases, leaving 19 bases between them. CDR3 length: 15 amino acids. Germline CDR1 SGHTA, CDR2 FQGNSA. The CDR3 DNA is TGTGCCAGCAGCTTTTCCCCAGCCAGGGCTGGGGGCTACACCTTC. Protein: CASSFSPARAGGYTF.

In this sample, this clonotype turned up many times. The chain recombines TRBV9 with TRBJ1-1; D is uncertain. V was pared by 0 bases and J by 3 bases, with 21 bases between. Germline V gene lookup returns CDR1 SGDLS and CDR2 YYNGEE. CDR3 length equals 18 residues. CDR3 sequence: CASSVASPGMEVDTEAFF. The CDR3, as DNA: TGTGCCAGCAGCGTAGCGTCACCGGGAATGGAGGTAGACACTGAAGCTTTCTTT. The full variable domain, with the rest looked up from reference TRBV9 and TRBJ1-1, is DSGVTQTPKHLITATGQRVTLRCSPRSGDLSVYWYQQSLDQGLQFLIQYYNGEERAKGNILERFSAQQFPDLHSELNLSSLELGDSALYFCASSVASPGMEVDTEAFFGQGTRLTVV.

This clonotype showed up many times. The chain uses TRBV28 and TRBJ1-6, with D perhaps matching TRBD1 (5 bases). Trimming left V 0 bases short and J 8 bases short, with 11 bases between. Germline V gives CDR1 MDHEN, CDR2 SYDVKM. This CDR3 comprises 15 residues. The CDR3 reads CASSLCRDGDSPLHF. The CDR3, as DNA: TGTGCCAGCAGTTTATGTAGGGACGGGGATTCACCCCTCCACTTT.

This clonotype showed up many times. The J gene is TRBJ1-5, the V gene TRBV19; a possible D gene is TRBD1 (5 bases). The CDR3 length is 15 residues. CDR1 and CDR2 from the germline V gene are LNHDA and SQIVND (reference sequence). Trimming took 5 bases from V and 2 from J, leaving 13 bases between them. DNA of the CDR3: TGTGCCAGTAGTCCCGGGACTTTGGGCAATCAGCCCCAGCATTTT. Translating gives CASSPGTLGNQPQHF.